The T cell receptor (beta chain) described here comes from a study of beta chain features in type 1 diabetes. Study results and limitations: TCRB CDR3s were moderately but significantly shorter in Type 1 diabetes patients in all four CD4+ subsets.

Sorting with CD45RO/CCR7/CD25/CD127/CD95/CD27 yielded naive, central memory, regulatory and stem-like memory CD4+ cells. This clone was observed a handful of times. Its antigen is not identified. The CDR3 covers 15 residues. CDR1 and CDR2 (germline): MDHEN, SYDVKM. V was clipped by 7 bases and J by 5 bases, with 15 bases between them. The entirety of the isolated RNA underwent reverse transcription, so expressed TCRB transcripts were sequenced. The assay was immunoSEQ multiplex PCR, and TCRdb's table has in-frame clones only and misses some. The sample holds hundreds of thousands of clones, around 15% seen once.

Input material: naive CD4+ T cells from blood. This TCR was recovered from a man aged 18 to 30 with type 1 diabetes. The chain carries TRBV28 and TRBJ1-6, with TRBD1 as a possible D gene (6 bases). The CDR3, as DNA: TGTGCCAGCACTCCCGGGGACATAGATAATTCACCCCTCCACTTT. As protein: CASTPGDIDNSPLHF.